A selection of T cell receptor beta chains follows, all from one sample in a study of siplizumab effects on memory and regulatory T cells. Clones were sequenced by immunoSEQ multiplex PCR, and TCRdb holds only the in-frame ones, with some missing. The sample comprises roughly 100,000 clones, about 92% of which are singletons, and approximately 0.32% rests with the top ten. Sequences were obtained from CD4+ T cells sorted from blood. Every receptor here comes from a human donor in good health. CDR3s include the opening cysteine and the closing phenylalanine or tryptophan. The order of the fields is clone size, V gene, J gene, D gene, CDR3 protein, CDR3 DNA. A D gene is named only where the DNA matches it firmly. Part of the rows lack a size; the others show once, few, many or a class for expanded clones.

size: .
V: TRBV13
J: TRBJ2-1
D: .
CDR3: CASSWNYNEQFF
DNA: TGTGCCAGCAGCTGGAACTACAATGAGCAGTTCTTC

size: few
V: TRBV5-1
J: TRBJ1-2
D: .
CDR3: CASSLEKGTSSNYGYTF
DNA: TGCGCCAGCAGCTTGGAGAAGGGTACGAGTTCTAACTATGGCTACACCTTC

size: once
V: TRBV18
J: TRBJ1-6
D: TRBD1
CDR3: CASSPRPPGTANSPLHF
DNA: TGTGCCAGCTCACCGCGACCTCCGGGGACAGCTAATTCACCCCTCCACTTT

size: .
V: TRBV18
J: TRBJ1-6
D: TRBD1
CDR3: CASSPPGQGNSPLHF
DNA: TGTGCCAGCTCACCACCGGGACAGGGGAACTCACCCCTCCACTTT

size: .
V: TRBV7-2
J: TRBJ1-2
D: .
CDR3: CASSLVSSVGYTF
DNA: TGTGCCAGCAGCTTAGTTTCAAGTGTTGGCTACACCTTC

size: .
V: TRBV4-2
J: TRBJ2-5
D: .
CDR3: CASSQEVVQETQYF
DNA: TGTGCCAGCAGCCAAGAAGTAGTCCAAGAGACCCAGTACTTC

size: .
V: TRBV5-1
J: TRBJ2-2
D: TRBD2
CDR3: CASGRQRGETGELFF
DNA: TGCGCCAGCGGCCGGCAGCGGGGGGAAACCGGGGAGCTGTTTTTT

size: .
V: TRBV4-2
J: TRBJ2-5
D: .
CDR3: CASSPERRETQYF
DNA: TGTGCCAGCAGCCCAGAACGGCGGGAGACCCAGTACTTC

size: .
V: TRBV5-1
J: TRBJ1-4
D: TRBD1
CDR3: CASSLTTGGFEKLFF
DNA: TGCGCCAGCAGCTTGACGACAGGGGGCTTTGAAAAACTGTTTTTT

size: .
V: TRBV6-6
J: TRBJ1-4
D: TRBD1
CDR3: CASSTGTATNEKLFF
DNA: TGTGCCAGCAGTACCGGGACAGCAACTAATGAAAAACTGTTTTTT

size: .
V: TRBV19
J: TRBJ2-3
D: TRBD2
CDR3: CASSDPASGRATDTQYF
DNA: TGTGCCAGTAGTGACCCGGCTAGCGGGAGGGCCACAGATACGCAGTATTTT

size: .
V: TRBV30
J: TRBJ1-2
D: .
CDR3: CAWDRTGKAPYGYTF
DNA: TGTGCCTGGGACCGCACAGGGAAAGCTCCCTATGGCTACACCTTC

size: .
V: TRBV2
J: TRBJ1-1
D: .
CDR3: CASSEDQGLGTEAFF
DNA: TGTGCCAGCAGTGAGGACCAGGGGTTAGGCACTGAAGCTTTCTTT

size: .
V: TRBV7-8
J: TRBJ1-5
D: .
CDR3: CASSLGRVSGNQPQHF
DNA: TGTGCCAGCAGCTTGGGCAGGGTGTCGGGCAATCAGCCCCAGCATTTT

size: .
V: TRBV5-5
J: TRBJ2-1
D: .
CDR3: CASSPGARTIYNEQFF
DNA: TGTGCCAGCAGCCCGGGGGCTAGGACTATCTACAATGAGCAGTTCTTC

size: .
V: TRBV7-9
J: TRBJ1-2
D: .
CDR3: CASSRTTGQGGYGYTF
DNA: TGTGCCAGCAGCCGTACAACGGGGCAGGGCGGATATGGCTACACCTTC

size: .
V: TRBV5-8
J: TRBJ1-3
D: .
CDR3: CASSLMGASGNTIYF
DNA: TGTGCCAGCAGCTTGATGGGGGCAAGTGGAAACACCATATATTTT

size: .
V: TRBV11-3
J: TRBJ2-1
D: .
CDR3: CASSRIGGSVHEQFF
DNA: TGTGCCAGCAGCCGTATTGGGGGGAGTGTTCATGAGCAGTTCTTC

size: once
V: TRBV10-2
J: TRBJ1-3
D: .
CDR3: CASKLTASDGNTIYF
DNA: TGCGCCAGCAAGCTGACAGCAAGCGATGGAAACACCATATATTTT

size: .
V: TRBV29-1
J: TRBJ2-1
D: .
CDR3: CSGDRSPYNEQFF
DNA: TGCAGCGGAGACAGGTCGCCCTACAATGAGCAGTTCTTC

size: once
V: TRBV10-3
J: TRBJ1-5
D: .
CDR3: CAISDGPEGNQPQHF
DNA: TGTGCCATCAGTGACGGACCTGAGGGCAATCAGCCCCAGCATTTT

size: .
V: TRBV7-9
J: TRBJ2-2
D: .
CDR3: CASSGLSGNTGELFF
DNA: TGTGCCAGCAGCGGGCTAAGCGGGAACACCGGGGAGCTGTTTTTT

size: .
V: TRBV2
J: TRBJ1-6
D: TRBD1
CDR3: CAIRQGEISPLHF
DNA: TGTGCCATCAGACAGGGAGAAATATCACCCCTCCACTTT

size: .
V: TRBV19
J: TRBJ2-7
D: .
CDR3: CASRSLNRASYEQYF
DNA: TGTGCCAGTAGAAGCCTGAACAGGGCTTCCTACGAGCAGTACTTC

size: .
V: TRBV10-3
J: TRBJ1-2
D: .
CDR3: CAISETKGYSNYGYTF
DNA: TGTGCCATCAGTGAGACAAAAGGGTACAGTAACTATGGCTACACCTTC

size: .
V: TRBV11-2
J: TRBJ1-6
D: .
CDR3: CASSHYSPLHF
DNA: TGTGCCAGCAGCCACTATTCACCCCTCCACTTT

size: few
V: TRBV4-2
J: TRBJ1-2
D: .
CDR3: CASSQDGDFYGYTF
DNA: TGTGCCAGCAGCCAAGATGGGGACTTCTATGGCTACACCTTC

size: .
V: TRBV2
J: TRBJ2-2
D: .
CDR3: CASSTLGRGTGELFF
DNA: TGTGCCAGCAGTACCTTGGGCAGAGGCACCGGGGAGCTGTTTTTT

size: .
V: TRBV9
J: TRBJ2-7
D: .
CDR3: CASSVGAWGAEQYF
DNA: TGTGCCAGCAGCGTAGGGGCGTGGGGGGCCGAGCAGTACTTC

size: .
V: TRBV10-3
J: TRBJ2-3
D: TRBD1
CDR3: CAIRALGTGTDTQYF
DNA: TGTGCCATCAGGGCGCTGGGGACAGGTACAGATACGCAGTATTTT

size: once
V: TRBV14
J: TRBJ1-4
D: TRBD1
CDR3: CASSGQALTNEKLFF
DNA: TGTGCCAGCAGCGGACAGGCCCTAACTAATGAAAAACTGTTTTTT

size: .
V: TRBV5-1
J: TRBJ2-5
D: TRBD2
CDR3: CASSLTTGLAVQETQYF
DNA: TGCGCCAGCAGCTTGACCACGGGACTAGCAGTCCAAGAGACCCAGTACTTC

size: .
V: TRBV20-1
J: TRBJ1-1
D: .
CDR3: CSAGVNTEAFF
DNA: TGCAGTGCGGGAGTGAACACTGAAGCTTTCTTT

size: .
V: TRBV2
J: TRBJ2-1
D: TRBD2
CDR3: CASKLWGTSGSYNEQFF
DNA: TGTGCCAGCAAGTTGTGGGGGACTAGCGGGTCTTACAATGAGCAGTTCTTC

size: .
V: TRBV2
J: TRBJ2-3
D: TRBD2
CDR3: CASSERGGLSTDTQYF
DNA: TGTGCCAGCAGTGAACGTGGGGGACTAAGCACAGATACGCAGTATTTT

size: .
V: TRBV5-1
J: TRBJ2-7
D: TRBD1
CDR3: CASSLAGDRLSYEQYF
DNA: TGCGCCAGCAGCTTGGCGGGGGACAGGCTCTCCTACGAGCAGTACTTC

size: few
V: TRBV5-1
J: TRBJ2-7
D: .
CDR3: CASNDETYEQYF
DNA: TGCGCCAGCAACGACGAAACCTACGAGCAGTACTTC

size: once
V: TRBV7-2
J: TRBJ1-4
D: .
CDR3: CASSLVEGIREKLFF
DNA: TGTGCCAGCAGCCTCGTCGAGGGGATCAGAGAAAAACTGTTTTTT

size: .
V: TRBV9
J: TRBJ1-1
D: .
CDR3: CASRRGVSMNTEAFF
DNA: TGTGCCAGCCGGCGTGGAGTATCGATGAACACTGAAGCTTTCTTT

size: .
V: TRBV18
J: TRBJ1-4
D: .
CDR3: CASSPPTGLDEKLFF
DNA: TGTGCCAGCTCACCACCGACGGGCTTGGATGAAAAACTGTTTTTT